This TCR beta chain was sequenced in a study of identifying expanded T cells in peripheral blood. Study-level results: Over approximately two and four weeks, about 15 and 19 clones changed, versus around 1.3 between replicates. Variance in clone template counts between approximately 2-week samples significantly increased with total template count across all healthy donors.

Clones were sequenced by immunoSEQ multiplex PCR, and TCRdb holds only the in-frame ones, with some missing. Of approximately 81,000 clones in the sample, 84% were seen once. Healthy donors had no documented immune events, such as infections, while sampled. This clone appeared a single time. Its cognate antigen is unknown. Sequences were obtained from blood. The sequence was collected from a person between 18 and 70 years old in good health.

The CDR3 DNA reads as TGTGCCAGCAGTGAGGGTGGGACAGCAAGAGGGGGCTACACCTTC. As protein: CASSEGGTARGGYTF. The chain joins TRBV6-1 to TRBJ1-2; 7 bases are a match to TRBD1. V trimming: 3 bases; J trimming: 8 bases; junction bases outside the gene matches: 12. The CDR3 spans 15 residues. Germline V CDR1 and CDR2: MNHNS, SASEGT.